A single sample is the source of the 23 T cell receptor beta chains below, sequenced in a study of cytomegalovirus exposure and HLA in healthy donors. Some clones are missing from TCRdb's copy, which holds only in-frame ones; the method was immunoSEQ multiplex PCR. There are approximately 150,000 clones in the sample; roughly nine tenths occur only once, and around 3.4% lies in the top ten. Sequencing was performed on PBMCs. These receptors were obtained from a woman under 30 in good health and CMV-seropositive.

The DNA of the CDR3 is TGTGCCAGCAGCTTAGGCCAGATCGGAAACACCATATATTTT. Translated: CASSLGQIGNTIYF. J is TRBJ1-3 and V is TRBV7-2; D is uncertain. Germline lookup yields CDR1 SGHTA and CDR2 FQGNSA. This CDR3 spans 14 amino acids. V lost 1 base and J lost 4, with 8 bases in between.

The chain employs TRBV7-2 and TRBJ2-1; D uncertain. Between the trimmed V and J ends, which lost 5 bases and 11 bases, there was a span of 13 bases. The CDR3 is made up of 12 amino acids. The V gene's germline CDR1 is SGHTA and CDR2 FQGNSA. Written as DNA, the CDR3 is TGTGCCAGCAGCCTAACGTGGTCTAAGCAGTTCTTC. The encoded protein is CASSLTWSKQFF.

This chain joins TRBV6-5 and TRBJ2-7, with TRBD2 as a possible D gene (5 bases). The CDR3 length is 14 residues. Germline V gene lookup returns CDR1 MNHEY and CDR2 SVGAGI. The V and J ends lost 5 bases and 6 bases respectively, with 17 bases between them. CDR3 sequence: CASSLSRGRGEQYF. The CDR3 nucleotides are TGTGCCAGCAGTCTTTCGCGAGGGAGAGGCGAGCAGTACTTC.

This rearrangement joins TRBV30 to TRBJ2-7; TRBD1 matches at 7 bases. The CDR3 consists of 15 residues. Germline-derived CDR1 and CDR2 are GTSNPN and SVGIG (reference sequence). V was pared by 0 bases and J by 0 bases, with 5 bases of the junction left unmatched. The CDR3 here is CAWSVFAGGSYEQYF. CDR3 nucleotides: TGTGCCTGGAGTGTATTTGCAGGGGGCTCCTACGAGCAGTACTTC.

This clone was recorded at least ten times. This chain uses TRBV21-1 with TRBJ1-2; TRBD1, as called in the table, went unchecked against the DNA. TRBV21-1 is classified as a pseudogene. This CDR3 is 17 amino acids long. CDR3 sequence reads: CASSKAEGQGPIYGYTF. CDR3 nucleotide sequence: TGTGCCAGCAGCAAAGCGGAAGGACAGGGCCCCATCTATGGCTACACCTTC.

The J gene is TRBJ2-2, the V gene TRBV27, with 11 bases lining up with TRBD2. Germline values: CDR1 MNHEY, CDR2 SMNVEV (reference sequence). The CDR3 has 16 residues. V shed 5 bases, J shed 0 bases, and the junction held 2 bases outside the gene matches. DNA for the CDR3: TGTGCCAGCAGTAGGGGACTAGCGGCGAACACCGGGGAGCTGTTTTTT. Protein: CASSRGLAANTGELFF.

V gene TRBV7-2 combines with J gene TRBJ2-5, with D tentatively TRBD2 (5 bases). CDR3 length equals 16 residues. CDR1 is SGHTA and CDR2 is FQGNSA in the germline V gene. The V gene lost 2 bases and the J gene lost 0 bases, with 13 bases spanning the gap. Here the CDR3 reads CASSLLSGKYQETQYF. DNA of the CDR3: TGTGCCAGCAGCTTACTAAGCGGAAAGTACCAAGAGACCCAGTACTTC. The complete variable domain, with remaining parts taken from reference TRBV7-2 and TRBJ2-5, reads GAGVSQSPSNKVTEKGKDVELRCDPISGHTALYWYRQSLGQGLEFLIYFQGNSAPDKSGLPSDRFSAERTGGSVSTLTIQRTQQEDSAVYLCASSLLSGKYQETQYFGPGTRLLVL.

For the CDR3, the DNA is TGTGCCAGCAGCCCTCCCCCGGGACTAGTCTACGAGCAGTACTTC. Translated: CASSPPPGLVYEQYF. The J gene is TRBJ2-7, the V gene TRBV7-2, with 8 bases lining up with TRBD2. J lost 3 bases, V lost 5 bases, and 9 bases had no gene match. The germline CDR1 and CDR2 sequences are SGHTA and FQGNSA. The CDR3 is made up of 15 amino acids.

The rearrangement joins TRBV10-3 to TRBJ2-3; 14 bases match TRBD2. V shed 5 bases and J 5 bases; nucleotides not matched to a gene: 3. The CDR3 runs to 15 residues. The germline CDR1 and CDR2 sequences are ENHRY and SYGVKD. CDR3 loop: CAISPTSGRVDTQYF. Here the CDR3 DNA reads TGTGCCATCAGTCCGACTAGCGGGAGGGTAGATACGCAGTATTTT.

The rearrangement uses TRBV29-1 and TRBJ2-7, with 7 positions matching TRBD1. The germline V gene encodes CDR1 SQVTM and CDR2 ANQGSEA. The CDR3 length is 14 residues. J gave up 2 bases and V 5 bases, and 9 bases lay outside the gene matches. The CDR3 coding sequence is TGCAGCGTTCCCAAGCAGGGGGTCCCCTACGAGCAGTACTTC. As protein: CSVPKQGVPYEQYF.

The V call is TRBV9, the J call TRBJ1-4, with D possibly TRBD1 on 6 matching bases. The V end was cut by 3 bases, the J end by 5 bases, with 14 bases between. This CDR3 is 15 amino acids long. Looked up from germline, CDR1 is SGDLS and CDR2 is YYNGEE. The CDR3, as DNA: TGTGCCAGCAGCGCTGGAGGGGGGGAGAATGAAAAACTGTTTTTT. Translation gives CASSAGGGENEKLFF.

The rearrangement links TRBV27 to TRBJ2-5, with 8 positions matching TRBD2. The V segment lost 6 bases and the J segment 5 bases; nucleotides outside the gene matches: 5. This CDR3 region has 13 residues. CDR1 is MNHEY, CDR2 SMNVEV, per germline (reference sequence). The CDR3 region is CASRRLAQETQYF. DNA of the CDR3: TGTGCCAGCAGGCGACTAGCGCAGGAGACCCAGTACTTC.

The V and J genes are TRBV5-1 and TRBJ2-7; TRBD1 aligns across 8 bases. CDR3 length equals 14 residues. The germline gives CDR1 SGHRS, CDR2 YFSETQ. V trimming: 0 bases; J trimming: 4 bases; junction bases outside the gene matches: 3. DNA of the CDR3: TGCGCCAGCAGCTTGGCCAGGGGGCTGTACGAGCAGTACTTC. This encodes CASSLARGLYEQYF.

The V call is TRBV10-3, the J call TRBJ2-6; maybe TRBD1 (6 bases). This CDR3 has 19 residues. V lost 4 bases to trimming and J lost 0 bases, with 19 bases between them. Per germline, CDR1 ENHRY and CDR2 SYGVKD. This CDR3 reads CAISVRRRTAASGANVLTF. CDR3 in DNA: TGTGCCATCAGTGTCCGGAGGAGGACAGCGGCCTCTGGGGCCAACGTCCTGACTTTC.

The rearrangement uses TRBV5-1 and TRBJ2-2; 9 bases map to TRBD1. Germline V CDR1 and CDR2: SGHRS, YFSETQ. The CDR3 is 14 amino acids. V shed 1 base, J shed 7 bases, and the junction held 2 bases outside the gene matches. The CDR3 coding sequence is TGCGCCAGCAGCTTGAGACAGGGGGACGGGGAGCTGTTTTTT. Translated, it gives CASSLRQGDGELFF. Looking up the rest from reference TRBV5-1 and TRBJ2-2 gives the full variable domain: KAGVTQTPRYLIKTRGQQVTLSCSPISGHRSVSWYQQTPGQGLQFLFEYFSETQRNKGNFPGRFSGRQFSNSRSEMNVSTLELGDSALYLCASSLRQGDGELFFGEGSRLTVL.

The V gene is TRBV29-1, the J gene TRBJ2-1, with D maybe TRBD1 (5 bases). The germline V and J ends were trimmed by 6 bases and 2 bases, with 23 bases remaining between them. The germline gives CDR1 SQVTM, CDR2 ANQGSEA. There are 17 residues in the CDR3. CDR3 protein: CSVQATLADFPYNEQFF. DNA for the CDR3: TGCAGCGTACAGGCGACTCTGGCTGACTTTCCCTACAATGAGCAGTTCTTC.

Details on this clone: This specimen includes other DNA sequences encoding the same CDR3. V usage is TRBV6-4 and J usage is TRBJ2-1; 7 positions match TRBD2. CDR3 size: 15 residues. The V gene end was trimmed by 0 bases and the J gene end by 4 bases; junction bases not matched to a gene: 3. Germline CDR1 reads MRHNA; CDR2 reads SNTAGT. The CDR3 coding sequence is TGTGCCAGCAGTGACTCTAGCGGGTCTTACAATGAGCAGTTCTTC. This gives the protein CASSDSSGSYNEQFF.

In its sample, this clone was seen once. This chain joins TRBV28 and TRBJ1-2; D not resolved. This CDR3 region has 15 residues. Germline V gene lookup returns CDR1 MDHEN and CDR2 SYDVKM. V lost 4 bases and J lost 3, with 15 bases in between. The CDR3 protein is CASSSPGLRDYGYTF. The CDR3 DNA sequence: TGTGCCAGCAGTTCCCCTGGGCTGAGAGACTATGGCTACACCTTC.

V and J are TRBV7-8 and TRBJ2-7; 9 bases align to TRBD1. Germline-derived CDR1 and CDR2 are SGHVS and FQNEAQ. V dropped 5 bases and J dropped 4; count of bases not matched to a gene: 12. The CDR3 contains 16 residues. CDR3 coding DNA: TGTGCCAGCAGCCAGGCCCCACAGGGGGCGTTTTACGAGCAGTACTTC. Encoded protein: CASSQAPQGAFYEQYF.

The chain has TRBV10-2 and TRBJ2-2; 8 bases align to TRBD2. CDR1 is WSHSY and CDR2 is SAAADI in the germline V gene. The CDR3 totals 15 residues. With V trimmed by 9 bases and J by 7 bases, 13 bases remained unmatched. The chain's CDR3 is CASLTSAFGSGELFF. The CDR3 coding sequence is TGCGCCAGTCTGACTAGCGCCTTCGGTAGCGGGGAGCTGTTTTTT.

The chain links TRBV11-3 to TRBJ2-7, with D hard to call. Germline assignment: CDR1 SGHNT and CDR2 YENEEA. The V end was cut by 0 bases, the J end by 3 bases, with 6 bases between. The CDR3 is made up of 13 amino acids. CDR3 in DNA: TGTGCCAGCAGCTTAGAGTCAGGCTACGAGCAGTACTTC. This encodes CASSLESGYEQYF. The variable domain in full, with the rest retrieved from reference TRBV11-3 and TRBJ2-7, is EAGVVQSPRYKIIEKKQPVAFWCNPISGHNTLYWYLQNLGQGPELLIRYENEEAVDDSQLPKDRFSAERLKGVDSTLKIQPAELGDSAVYLCASSLESGYEQYFGPGTRLTVT.

This clone was seen more than once but under ten times. The chain carries TRBV29-1 and TRBJ2-7, with 7 bases aligning to TRBD1. CDR3 length equals 14 residues. The V segment lost 4 bases and the J segment 6 bases; nucleotides outside the gene matches: 12. In germline, CDR1 is SQVTM, CDR2 ANQGSEA. The CDR3 nucleotides read TGCAGCGTTGTCACCGGGACAGTTTTCTCCGAGCAGTACTTC. This codes for CSVVTGTVFSEQYF.

The V call is TRBV2, the J call TRBJ2-5; 7 bases match TRBD1. J was trimmed by 1 base and V by 5 bases; bases with no gene match: 4. Germline V gene data show CDR1 as SNHLY and CDR2 as FYNNEI. This CDR3 is built from 14 residues. The CDR3 coding sequence is TGTGCCAGCAGTCCCGGGACAGTCCAAGAGACCCAGTACTTC. It translates to CASSPGTVQETQYF.